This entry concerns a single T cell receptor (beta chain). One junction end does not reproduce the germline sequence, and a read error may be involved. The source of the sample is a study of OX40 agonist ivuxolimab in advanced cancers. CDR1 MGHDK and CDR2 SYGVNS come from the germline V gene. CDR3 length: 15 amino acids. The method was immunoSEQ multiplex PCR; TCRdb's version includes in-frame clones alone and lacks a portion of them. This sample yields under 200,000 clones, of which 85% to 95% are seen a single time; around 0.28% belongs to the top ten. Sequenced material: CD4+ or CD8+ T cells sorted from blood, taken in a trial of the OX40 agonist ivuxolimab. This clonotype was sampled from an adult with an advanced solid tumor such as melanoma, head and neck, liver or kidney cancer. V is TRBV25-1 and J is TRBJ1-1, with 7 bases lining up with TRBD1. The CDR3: CASSSTGLVKTEAFF. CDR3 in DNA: TGTGCCAGCAGCTCGACAGGGTTGGTGAAGACTGAAGCTTTCTTT.